This T cell receptor (beta chain) was captured in a study of T cell responses to AZD1222 COVID-19 vaccine. Trimming took 2 bases from V and 3 from J, leaving 11 bases between them. The germline CDR1 and CDR2 sequences are MDHEN and SYDVKM. This CDR3 has 15 residues. The method was immunoSEQ multiplex PCR; TCRdb's version includes in-frame clones alone and lacks a portion of them. The data contain about 84,000 clones, 70% to 90% of them seen just once; the ten biggest clones take up more than 9%. The TCR comes from an adult who received the AZD1222 COVID-19 vaccine. The sequencing used peripheral blood, collected 28 days after the second AZD1222 dose. The chain recombines TRBV28 with TRBJ1-5, with a tentative D call TRBD1 (5 bases). The CDR3 DNA is TGTGCCAGCAGTTTAGCGGGGGGGGTCAATCAGCCCCAGCATTTT. It codes for CASSLAGGVNQPQHF.